These 28 T cell receptor beta chains originate from one sample sequenced in a study of shared clonotypes between healthy human individuals. Naive CD8 cells comprised CD45RO-negative, CCR7-positively selected cells, excluding terminally differentiated effector memory CD45RA+ cells. Sequencing used immunoSEQ multiplex PCR; TCRdb keeps in-frame clones, though not all of them. The sample includes about 800,000 clones, about 96% of them seen just once. The sample was naive CD8+ T cells sorted from blood. The source of these receptors is a man younger than 40 in good health.

The V call is TRBV4-1, the J call TRBJ2-7; D is perhaps TRBD1 (6 bases). V lost 0 bases, J lost 2 bases, and 14 bases lay in between. Germline V lookup: CDR1 MGHRA, CDR2 YSYEKL. This CDR3 has 16 residues. CDR3 sequence: CASSQDRAEGAYEQYF. DNA for the CDR3: TGCGCCAGCAGCCAAGATAGGGCAGAGGGGGCCTACGAGCAGTACTTC.

The chain uses TRBV5-1 and TRBJ2-2; maybe TRBD1 (6 bases). The V gene lost 0 bases and the J gene lost 2 bases, with 11 bases spanning the gap. Germline V gene lookup returns CDR1 SGHRS and CDR2 YFSETQ. This CDR3 spans 16 amino acids. CDR3 residues: CASSLGSGVNTGELFF. The CDR3 DNA reads as TGCGCCAGCAGCTTGGGGTCAGGGGTAAACACCGGGGAGCTGTTTTTT.

This clone appeared a single time. V and J are TRBV5-1 and TRBJ2-3, with D perhaps TRBD1 or TRBD2 (6 bases each). V dropped 2 bases and J dropped 4 bases, with 14 bases sitting between them. This CDR3 region has 15 residues. Germline V gene data show CDR1 as SGHRS and CDR2 as YFSETQ. In nucleotides, the CDR3 is TGCGCCAGCAGCTTCGGGGGCTCCCGCGCAGATACGCAGTATTTT. Protein sequence: CASSFGGSRADTQYF.

The table lists this clone with a count of one. This rearrangement joins TRBV2 to TRBJ2-1, with 8 bases lining up with TRBD1. This CDR3 has 15 amino acids. Per the germline V gene, CDR1 is SNHLY and CDR2 is FYNNEI. V lost 5 bases, J lost 6 bases, and 9 bases stayed unmatched. CDR3 DNA sequence: TGTGCCAGCAGTTCAGGACAGGGATTTTCCAATGAGCAGTTCTTC. It encodes CASSSGQGFSNEQFF.

The V call is TRBV27, the J call TRBJ2-5, with 10 bases matching TRBD1. CDR1 and CDR2 from the germline V gene are MNHEY and SMNVEV (reference sequence). After removal of 6 bases from V and 5 bases from J, the junction contained 9 bases not matched to a gene. The CDR3 runs to 15 residues. CDR3 DNA: TGTGCCAGCAGCACCGGGACAGGGGTGTCGGAGACCCAGTACTTC. This sequence encodes CASSTGTGVSETQYF.

The chain links TRBV28 to TRBJ2-7; D is unclear. The CDR3 totals 11 residues. Trimming removed 5 bases at V and 4 bases at J, with 6 bases between. CDR1 is MDHEN, CDR2 SYDVKM, per germline. The CDR3: CASSEFYEQYF. DNA for the CDR3: TGTGCCAGCAGTGAGTTTTACGAGCAGTACTTC.

The chain uses TRBV5-5 and TRBJ2-5, with TRBD2 as a possible D gene (6 bases). The CDR3 contains 16 residues. Germline-derived CDR1 and CDR2 are SGHKS and YYEKEE (reference sequence). Trimming pared 0 bases from V and 2 bases from J, leaving 14 bases between. This CDR3 is CASSLDLSRGQETQYF. The CDR3 DNA reads TGTGCCAGCAGCTTGGACCTCAGCCGGGGGCAAGAGACCCAGTACTTC. The full variable domain, its missing parts supplied by reference TRBV5-5 and TRBJ2-5, is DAGVTQSPTHLIKTRGQQVTLRCSPISGHKSVSWYQQVLGQGPQFIFQYYEKEERGRGNFPDRFSARQFPNYSSELNVNALLLGDSALYLCASSLDLSRGQETQYFGPGTRLLVL.

The chain couples TRBV4-2 to TRBJ2-3; D may be TRBD1 or TRBD2 (6 bases each). The germline V and J ends were trimmed by 4 bases and 4 bases, with 21 bases remaining between them. The CDR3 totals 17 residues. Germline values: CDR1 LGHNA, CDR2 YNFKEQ. DNA for the CDR3: TGTGCCAGCAGCCCACCTACAGGGAGGCGGTCCCCAGATACGCAGTATTTT. Translated: CASSPPTGRRSPDTQYF.

The genes are TRBV5-4 and TRBJ2-3; D tentatively reads TRBD1 or TRBD2 (7 bases each). This CDR3 region has 15 residues. CDR1 and CDR2 from the germline V gene are SGHNT and YYREEE (reference sequence). Trimming cost V 4 bases and J 4 bases, with 16 bases left between them. CDR3 sequence reads: CASSPQGGIPDTQYF. The CDR3 DNA is TGTGCCAGCAGCCCCCAGGGGGGGATCCCAGATACGCAGTATTTT. The full variable domain, its missing parts supplied by reference TRBV5-4 and TRBJ2-3, is ETGVTQSPTHLIKTRGQQVTLRCSSQSGHNTVSWYQQALGQGPQFIFQYYREEENGRGNFPPRFSGLQFPNYSSELNVNALELDDSALYLCASSPQGGIPDTQYFGPGTRLTVL.

This sequence joins TRBV7-9 and TRBJ2-2; D unresolved. CDR1 is SEHNR, CDR2 FQNEAQ, per germline (reference sequence). Between the trimmed V and J ends, which lost 4 bases and 6 bases, there was a span of 15 bases. CDR3 size: 15 residues. CDR3 residues: CASSSPVNSAGELFF. In DNA form, the CDR3 reads TGTGCCAGCAGCTCCCCAGTTAACAGCGCCGGGGAGCTGTTTTTT.

The chain carries TRBV5-8 and TRBJ2-7; 11 bases fit TRBD2. The germline gives CDR1 SGHTS, CDR2 YDEGEE. The ends lost 2 bases at V and 1 base at J; junction bases unmatched: 5. CDR3 length: 16 amino acids. CDR3 in amino acids: CASSFTSGSSSYEQYF. The CDR3 DNA reads TGTGCCAGCAGCTTTACTAGCGGGAGTTCATCCTACGAGCAGTACTTC.

About this clone itself: The junction does not match germline at one end; this may be a read error. The chain combines TRBV20-1 with TRBJ2-7; D possibly corresponds to TRBD1 (5 bases). Germline CDR1 and CDR2: DFQATT and SNEGSKA (reference sequence). The CDR3 length is 11 residues. CDR3 DNA: TGCAGTGCCAGAGTAGGCGACAGTCTGTACTTC. Residues: CSARVGDSLYF.

The J gene is TRBJ1-2, the V gene TRBV27, with 9 bases lining up with TRBD1. CDR1 is MNHEY and CDR2 is SMNVEV in the germline V gene (reference sequence). The CDR3 totals 16 residues. V trimming: 5 bases; J trimming: 4 bases; junction bases outside the gene matches: 11. The CDR3 loop is CASSPLVGTGSYGYTF. CDR3 in DNA: TGTGCCAGCAGTCCACTCGTTGGGACAGGGAGCTATGGCTACACCTTC.

The chain carries TRBV5-4 and TRBJ2-1; TRBD1 matches 8 bases. The CDR3 covers 15 residues. Germline V gene lookup returns CDR1 SGHNT and CDR2 YYREEE (reference sequence). Trimming cost V 5 bases and J 5 bases; bases outside gene matches: 9. The CDR3 region is CASRVQGALNNEQFF. Written as DNA, the CDR3 is TGTGCCAGCAGAGTTCAGGGGGCTCTGAACAATGAGCAGTTCTTC.

The chain links TRBV7-6 to TRBJ1-1; D is unclear. This CDR3 has 14 residues. Trimming took 1 base from V and 1 from J, leaving 7 bases between them. Germline assignment: CDR1 SGHVS and CDR2 FNYEAQ. The CDR3 region is CASSLGQANTEAFF. CDR3 nucleotides: TGTGCCAGCAGCTTAGGTCAGGCGAACACTGAAGCTTTCTTT.

This chain joins TRBV11-2 and TRBJ2-5; a possible D gene is TRBD1 (6 bases). V lost 1 base, J lost 2 bases, and 11 bases lay in between. The CDR3 consists of 15 residues. Germline CDR1 reads SGHAT; CDR2 reads FQNNGV. The CDR3 DNA reads TGTGCCAGCAGCTTAGTAACAGGGCGTCAAGAGACCCAGTACTTC. Translation: CASSLVTGRQETQYF.

The rearrangement links TRBV29-1 to TRBJ2-2, with no clear D. Trimming cost V 4 bases and J 1 base, with 7 bases left between them. The CDR3 spans 13 residues. Germline CDR1 reads SQVTM; CDR2 reads ANQGSEA. The DNA for the CDR3 is TGCAGCGTTGCCGTAAAGAACACCGGGGAGCTGTTTTTT. This gives the protein CSVAVKNTGELFF.

The table lists this clone with a few counts. The chain joins TRBV5-1 to TRBJ2-1, with TRBD2 matching 13 bases. J was trimmed by 4 bases and V by 6 bases; bases with no gene match: 7. The CDR3 runs to 16 residues. Germline lookup yields CDR1 SGHRS and CDR2 YFSETQ. CDR3 DNA sequence: TGCGCCAGCACCCCTGAGGGACTAGCGGGATACAATGAGCAGTTCTTC. Encoded protein: CASTPEGLAGYNEQFF.

With respect to this clone: The junction and the germline gene differ at one end; a read error may be behind it. V is TRBV11-2 and J is TRBJ2-7; 10 bases map to TRBD2. Germline V lookup: CDR1 SGHAT, CDR2 FQNNGV. This CDR3 comprises 17 residues. This chain's CDR3 is CASSLSRSGRASHEQYF. CDR3 nucleotide sequence: TGTGCCAGCAGCTTATCGCGGAGCGGGAGGGCCTCCCACGAGCAGTACTTC.

CDR3 protein: CAIQGVSTEAFF. The DNA of the CDR3 is TGTGCCATCCAGGGGGTGAGCACTGAAGCTTTCTTT. This chain joins TRBV10-3 and TRBJ1-1; 7 nucleotides match TRBD1. Germline loops: CDR1 ENHRY, CDR2 SYGVKD. Trimming at V came to 8 bases and at J to 4 bases, leaving 4 bases not matched to a gene. This CDR3 has 12 amino acids.

This clone was picked up one time. This chain links TRBV27 with TRBJ1-2; the D is unclear. The CDR3 extends over 16 amino acids. The germline V gene encodes CDR1 MNHEY and CDR2 SMNVEV (reference sequence). V was clipped by 5 bases and J by 8 bases, with 24 bases between them. In nucleotides, the CDR3 is TGTGCCAGCAGTGAAAACCCCAGCGTCGTAGGAGGAGGCTACACCTTC. Its translation: CASSENPSVVGGGYTF.

The gene calls are TRBV5-1 and TRBJ1-2; D remains ambiguous. Per germline, CDR1 SGHRS and CDR2 YFSETQ. CDR3 length: 21 amino acids. Trimming took off 0 bases at V and 4 bases at J, with 31 bases between the two ends. The CDR3 is CASSLAITLPEIQSPIYGYTF. The CDR3, as DNA: TGCGCCAGCAGCTTGGCTATAACACTCCCCGAGATACAGTCCCCTATCTATGGCTACACCTTC.

The chain links TRBV13 to TRBJ2-7; 9 positions agree with TRBD2. Looked up from germline, CDR1 is PRHDT and CDR2 is FYEKMQ (reference sequence). The CDR3 totals 14 residues. The V gene end was trimmed by 3 bases and the J gene end by 5 bases; junction bases not matched to a gene: 5. CDR3 sequence (DNA): TGTGCCAGCAGCTTTAGCGGGAGTCCCCACGAGCAGTACTTC. It codes for CASSFSGSPHEQYF. The variable domain in full, with the rest retrieved from reference TRBV13 and TRBJ2-7, is AAGVIQSPRHLIKEKRETATLKCYPIPRHDTVYWYQQGPGQDPQFLISFYEKMQSDKGSIPDRFSAQQFSDYHSELNMSSLELGDSALYFCASSFSGSPHEQYFGPGTRLTVT.

V is TRBV10-3 and J is TRBJ2-1; perhaps TRBD1 as D (6 bases). Germline V gene data show CDR1 as ENHRY and CDR2 as SYGVKD. V was cut by 2 bases and J by 3 bases, with 14 bases left in between. The CDR3 sequence is 16 residues long. CDR3 bases: TGTGCCATCAGTGAGACAACAGGGAACAACTACAATGAGCAGTTCTTC. This encodes CAISETTGNNYNEQFF.

The J gene is TRBJ2-5, the V gene TRBV6-1, with D possibly TRBD2 on 5 matching bases. V lost 4 bases and J 1 base, leaving 13 bases between the germline ends. The CDR3 contains 15 residues. CDR1 and CDR2 from the germline V gene are MNHNS and SASEGT. The CDR3 protein is CASSVRLALQETQYF. The CDR3 nucleotides read TGTGCCAGCAGTGTCCGGCTAGCCCTCCAAGAGACCCAGTACTTC.

V is TRBV11-2 and J is TRBJ2-7; D might be TRBD2 (5 bases). Germline lookup yields CDR1 SGHAT and CDR2 FQNNGV. The CDR3 sequence is 13 residues long. The germline V and J ends were trimmed by 5 bases and 2 bases, with 10 bases remaining between them. This CDR3 is CASSRGLTYEQYF. CDR3 nucleotide sequence: TGTGCCAGCAGCAGAGGACTCACCTACGAGCAGTACTTC.

The J gene is TRBJ2-1, the V gene TRBV7-8; 8 bases map to TRBD1. CDR1 SGHVS and CDR2 FQNEAQ come from the germline V gene. This CDR3 is built from 15 residues. V shed 7 bases, J shed 6 bases, and the junction held 11 bases outside the gene matches. This chain's CDR3 is CASNPGGASANEQFF. In nucleotides, the CDR3 is TGTGCCAGCAACCCAGGGGGCGCTTCGGCCAATGAGCAGTTCTTC.

This rearrangement joins TRBV9 to TRBJ1-4; the D gene is possibly TRBD1 (6 bases). The CDR3 spans 15 residues. The V gene lost 4 bases and the J gene lost 8 bases, with 18 bases spanning the gap. The germline V gene encodes CDR1 SGDLS and CDR2 YYNGEE. The CDR3 loop reads CASSPTGTMEEKLFF. For the CDR3, the DNA is TGTGCCAGCAGCCCAACCGGGACAATGGAGGAAAAACTGTTTTTT.